This entry lists 15 T cell receptor beta chains sequenced from one sample in a study of T cell repertoires in cytomegalovirus infection. Antigen specificity for these receptors is unknown. TCRdb independently ran MiXCR on the reads; one entry per CDR3 protein. The table has approximately 1,000,000 distinct CDR3 sequences, approximately 31% seen once. The source was cultured CD8+ T cells from PBMCs, collected from culture after CMV antigen stimulation. Source of these receptors: a human donor in good health (CMV status not recorded). Some clones in this sample may be carry-over from other donors' samples.

V and J are TRBV7-6 and TRBJ2-3; 9 bases map to TRBD2. Germline assignment: CDR1 SGHVS and CDR2 FNYEAQ. This CDR3 comprises 16 residues. Trimming took 4 bases from V and 3 from J; bases not matched to a gene: 8. CDR3 sequence (DNA): TGTGCCAGCAGCTCGACCCAGCGGGGGGATACAGATACGCAGTATTTT. Its translation is CASSSTQRGDTDTQYF.

The V gene is TRBV27, the J gene TRBJ2-5; 7 bases match TRBD1. Per the germline V gene, CDR1 is MNHEY and CDR2 is SMNVEV (reference sequence). V was pared by 8 bases and J by 5 bases, with 8 bases of the junction left unmatched. CDR3 length: 13 residues. The CDR3 nucleotides read TGTGCCAGCGGGGGACAGCGGCAGGAGACCCAGTACTTC. Protein sequence: CASGGQRQETQYF.

The rearrangement links TRBV6-2 or TRBV6-3 to TRBJ2-2; 8 nucleotides line up with TRBD2. The germline V gene encodes CDR1 MNHEY and CDR2 SVGEGT. The V gene end was trimmed by 6 bases and the J gene end by 4 bases; junction bases not matched to a gene: 10. The CDR3 is 16 amino acids. CDR3 sequence reads: CASSHSSGWLTGELFF. DNA of the CDR3: TGTGCCAGCAGCCATTCTAGCGGGTGGCTCACCGGGGAGCTGTTTTTT.

This clonotype was seen at least ten times. Germline and junction disagree at one end, which may indicate a read error. The rearrangement links TRBV7-7 to TRBJ2-5; D ambiguous. The CDR3 is made up of 14 amino acids. Germline values: CDR1 SSHAT, CDR2 FNYEAQ (reference sequence). The CDR3 region is CASSPVGSRETQYF. In nucleotides, the CDR3 is TGTGCTAGCAGCCCCGTAGGTAGTAGAGAGACCCAGTACTTC.

Worth noting for this clonotype: Because the CDR3 is missing its conserved closing phenylalanine or tryptophan, this is likely a read error. The genes are TRBV12-3 or TRBV12-4 and TRBJ1-2; D unclear. Trimming left V 5 bases short and J 4 bases short, with 17 bases between. This CDR3 region has 15 residues. The CDR3 DNA is TGTGCCAGCAGTCCTGCCGGCGGATCCCCCTATGGCTACACCCTC. This gives the protein CASSPAGGSPYGYTL.

This clonotype was detected only a few times. The chain carries TRBV7-2 and TRBJ2-3, with 8 bases matching TRBD2. The CDR3 is made up of 15 amino acids. The J segment lost 5 bases and the V segment lost 2 bases, leaving 6 bases of the junction unmatched. In germline, CDR1 is SGHTA, CDR2 FQGNSA. The CDR3 is CASSLRGGAIDTQYF. CDR3 sequence (DNA): TGTGCCAGCAGCTTACGGGGGGGGGCGATAGATACGCAGTATTTT.

This clonotype was observed a handful of times. This chain links TRBV7-2 with TRBJ1-2; 8 positions agree with TRBD1. Germline loops: CDR1 SGHTA, CDR2 FQGNSA. The CDR3 runs to 15 residues. The V and J ends lost 2 bases and 2 bases, in that order; junction bases with no gene match: 4. This CDR3 reads CASSLWQGANYGYTF. CDR3 DNA: TGTGCCAGCAGCTTATGGCAGGGGGCCAACTATGGCTACACCTTC.

The sample holds many counts of this clonotype. This sequence joins TRBV7-8 and TRBJ2-1; 13 bases map to TRBD2. V lost 5 bases and J lost 0; bases outside the gene matches: 7. Germline V gene sequence: CDR1 SGHVS, CDR2 FQNEAQ. There are 18 residues in the CDR3. CDR3 nucleotide sequence: TGTGCCAGCAGCCTGACTAGCGGGGGGTACAGCTCCTACAATGAGCAGTTCTTC. Translating gives CASSLTSGGYSSYNEQFF. Based on the CDR3 plus reference TRBV7-8 and TRBJ2-1, the full variable domain is GAGVSQSPRYKVAKRGQDVALRCDPISGHVSLFWYQQALGQGPEFLTYFQNEAQLDKSGLPSDRFFAERPEGSVSTLKIQRTQQEDSAVYLCASSLTSGGYSSYNEQFFGPGTRLTVL.

Regarding this clonotype: The junction shows a germline mismatch at one end, possibly a read error. The chain recombines TRBV4-1 with TRBJ1-5; tentatively, D is TRBD1 (6 bases). This CDR3 has 13 amino acids. Germline V gives CDR1 MGHRA, CDR2 YSYEKL. This CDR3 reads CASSLGGDQPQRF. The CDR3 DNA sequence: TGCGCCAGCAGCCTCGGGGGCGACCAGCCCCAGCGTTTT.

This clonotype was seen only a few times. This CDR3 reads CASSPGQPRQPQHF. The CDR3, as DNA: TGTGCCAGCAGCCCCGGACAGCCGCGACAGCCCCAGCATTTT. The V gene is TRBV7-6, the J gene TRBJ1-5; D may be TRBD1 (6 bases). The ends were cut back, 5 bases at V and 7 bases at J, with 15 bases in the middle. CDR3 length: 14 amino acids. Germline loops: CDR1 SGHVS, CDR2 FNYEAQ.

This clonotype was seen a few times. The CDR3 DNA sequence: TGCGCCAGCAGCCAGGAGGGGAAGATAACAGATACGCAGTATTTT. Amino acid sequence: CASSQEGKITDTQYF. The V call is TRBV4-1, the J call TRBJ2-3; TRBD2 might be the D (6 bases). Trimming pared 3 bases from V and 3 bases from J, leaving 13 bases between. The germline CDR1 and CDR2 sequences are MGHRA and YSYEKL. The CDR3 length is 15 residues.

The CDR3 spells CASSAEGQGLYEQYF. The DNA of the CDR3 is TGTGCCAGCAGCGCTGAGGGACAGGGCTTATACGAGCAGTACTTC. V is TRBV7-6 and J is TRBJ2-7; 9 bases line up with TRBD1. The CDR3 loop spans 15 amino acids. Germline trimming cut 5 bases from V and 4 bases from J; bases unmatched to any gene: 9. CDR1 SGHVS and CDR2 FNYEAQ come from the germline V gene.

This clonotype was seen a few times. The chain links TRBV9 to TRBJ1-1; D is uncertain. The CDR3 runs 14 residues. Germline V CDR1 and CDR2: SGDLS, YYNGEE. The V gene lost 0 bases and the J gene lost 4 bases, with 10 bases spanning the gap. The CDR3 region is CASSVDSHFTEAFF. The CDR3 bases are TGTGCCAGCAGCGTAGACAGCCATTTCACTGAAGCTTTCTTT. The whole variable domain, filled in from reference TRBV9 and TRBJ1-1, reads DSGVTQTPKHLITATGQRVTLRCSPRSGDLSVYWYQQSLDQGLQFLIQYYNGEERAKGNILERFSAQQFPDLHSELNLSSLELGDSALYFCASSVDSHFTEAFFGQGTRLTVV.

This clonotype was observed many times. J is TRBJ2-1 and V is TRBV7-8; 11 bases are shared with TRBD2. The germline CDR1 and CDR2 sequences are SGHVS and FQNEAQ. The CDR3 loop spans 16 amino acids. The trim removed 7 bases at V and 4 bases at J, leaving 9 bases unmatched. CDR3 loop: CASTEGTSGLYNEQFF. The CDR3 nucleotides are TGTGCCAGCACGGAAGGGACTAGCGGACTATACAATGAGCAGTTCTTC.

The chain employs TRBV29-1 and TRBJ1-2; D is unresolved. V dropped 1 base and J dropped 1 base, with 10 bases sitting between them. Per the germline V gene, CDR1 is SQVTM and CDR2 is ANQGSEA. This CDR3 comprises 14 residues. CDR3 nucleotides: TGCAGCGTTGAAGCCCCGAACTTTAACTATGGCTACACCTTC. It translates to CSVEAPNFNYGYTF.